Presented here are 6 T cell receptor beta chains from one specimen sequenced in a study of shared clonotypes between healthy human individuals (dated by TCRdb to 2020 to 2021). Library preparation was by the immunoSEQ multiplex PCR assay. The table was pulled from immuneACCESS by TCRdb, which kept in-frame rearrangements only. Such tables lose some clones; where checked, under half of the loss comes from unresolved V genes, and the rest has no known cause. The sample contains 1.5 million to 2.5 million clones, about 95% of them found a single time. The ten top clones hold roughly 1% of the sample. CD8 naive samples were CD45RO-negative cells positively selected for CCR7, giving a CD45RA+CCR7+ population that excluded TemRA cells. Sequencing input: naive CD8+ T cells sorted from blood. The cell subset or site label here, explained by the study, means: CD45RA+CCR7+. These receptors were taken from a man aged 18 to 30 in good health.

The chain combines TRBV4-2 with TRBJ2-3; weak D call: TRBD1 (5 bases). This CDR3 spans 15 amino acids. The germline V gene has CDR1 LGHNA and CDR2 YNFKEQ. Between the trimmed V and J ends, which lost 4 bases and 1 base, there was a span of 12 bases. CDR3 sequence reads: CASSPGQEGTDTQYF. The CDR3 nucleotides are TGTGCCAGCAGCCCCGGACAAGAGGGCACAGATACGCAGTATTTT.

The chain is built from TRBV7-8 and TRBJ1-1; 9 bases fit TRBD1. CDR1 is SGHVS, CDR2 FQNEAQ, per germline. V lost 4 bases and J lost 3; bases outside the gene matches: 9. This CDR3 has 16 amino acids. This chain's CDR3 is CASSSGTGRGDTEAFF. For the CDR3, the DNA is TGTGCCAGCAGCTCCGGGACAGGGAGAGGGGACACTGAAGCTTTCTTT.

This clone was counted a single time. J is TRBJ2-2 and V is TRBV7-9, with 9 bases identical to TRBD2. The CDR3 totals 18 residues. Trimming removed 2 bases from V and 0 bases from J; junction bases left unmatched: 7. The germline V gene has CDR1 SEHNR and CDR2 FQNEAQ (reference sequence). The CDR3 DNA is TGTGCCAGCAGCTTAAGGACTAGCGCGAGGGCGAACACCGGGGAGCTGTTTTTT. This codes for CASSLRTSARANTGELFF.

CDR3 protein: CASEEAGSTDTQYF. CDR3 bases: TGTGCCAGCGAAGAGGCGGGAAGCACAGATACGCAGTATTTT. The chain employs TRBV2 and TRBJ2-3; D might be TRBD2 (6 bases). V lost 8 bases, J lost 0 bases, and 12 bases lay in between. CDR3 length: 14 amino acids. In germline, CDR1 is SNHLY, CDR2 FYNNEI. The full variable domain, with the rest looked up from reference TRBV2 and TRBJ2-3, is EPEVTQTPSHQVTQMGQEVILRCVPISNHLYFYWYRQILGQKVEFLVSFYNNEISEKSEIFDDQFSVERPDGSNFTLKIRSTKLEDSAMYFCASEEAGSTDTQYFGPGTRLTVL.

As for this clone: One end of the junction is discordant with germline, which a read error may explain. The chain couples TRBV5-1 to TRBJ2-1; D is uncertain. Germline CDR1 is SGHRS and CDR2 is YFSETQ. The CDR3 extends over 16 amino acids. CDR3 loop: CASTLTSSAGRNEQFF. The CDR3 coding sequence is TGCGCCAGCACCTTGACGTCCTCGGCAGGCCGAAATGAGCAGTTCTTC.

This CDR3 is CASSLAGSPTDTQYF. CDR3 coding DNA: TGTGCCAGCAGCTTAGCGGGATCCCCAACAGATACGCAGTATTTT. This chain joins TRBV5-4 and TRBJ2-3; 7 nucleotides agree with TRBD2. Germline V gives CDR1 SGHNT, CDR2 YYREEE (reference sequence). There are 15 residues in the CDR3. The junction had 6 bases not matched to a gene; V was cut back by 2 bases and J by 3 bases.